The rows below give T cell receptor beta chains drawn from one sample of a study of blood T cell repertoires in COVID-19. Here immunoSEQ multiplex PCR was the method, and the copy in TCRdb shows in-frame clones only, minus some. The repertoire holds some 45,000 clones, with approximately 95% as singletons. Specimen: peripheral blood. The receptors come from a man in his sixties with COVID-19, enrolled during active disease. Each CDR3 is given with its conserved first and last residue. The order of the fields is CDR3 DNA, CDR3 protein, V gene, D gene, J gene, CDR3 length, clone size. D genes are given only for firm matches. Expanded clones are given a class, and other clones once, few, many or no size at all.

CDR3 DNA: TGTGCCAGCAGCTTAGGGAGTGGGTCTGGGGCCAACGTCCTGACTTTC
CDR3 protein: CASSLGSGSGANVLTF
V gene: TRBV7-2
D gene: -
J gene: TRBJ2-6
CDR3 length: 16
clone size: -

CDR3 DNA: TGTGCCAGCAGCTTAGACCCCGACAGGCTAGATGGCTACACCTTC
CDR3 protein: CASSLDPDRLDGYTF
V gene: TRBV7-2
D gene: -
J gene: TRBJ1-2
CDR3 length: 15
clone size: -

CDR3 DNA: TGCGCCAGCAGTGCACAGGGGAACCAGCCCCAGCATTTT
CDR3 protein: CASSAQGNQPQHF
V gene: TRBV5-1
D gene: TRBD1
J gene: TRBJ1-5
CDR3 length: 13
clone size: -

CDR3 DNA: TGTGCCAGCAGCTTGGCGTGGGAGAATAGCAATCAGCCCCAGCATTTT
CDR3 protein: CASSLAWENSNQPQHF
V gene: TRBV7-8
D gene: -
J gene: TRBJ1-5
CDR3 length: 16
clone size: -

CDR3 DNA: TGCGCCAGCAGCCAAGAGACAGGGGTCGCGAACACTGAAGCTTTCTTT
CDR3 protein: CASSQETGVANTEAFF
V gene: TRBV4-1
D gene: TRBD1
J gene: TRBJ1-1
CDR3 length: 16
clone size: -

CDR3 DNA: TGTGCCAGCAGCTCCGGGACAGACCACAATGAGCAGTTCTTC
CDR3 protein: CASSSGTDHNEQFF
V gene: TRBV5-4
D gene: TRBD1
J gene: TRBJ2-1
CDR3 length: 14
clone size: -

CDR3 DNA: TGCGCCAGCAGCCCGGGACTAGCGGTAGACAATGAGCAGTTCTTC
CDR3 protein: CASSPGLAVDNEQFF
V gene: TRBV4-3
D gene: TRBD2
J gene: TRBJ2-1
CDR3 length: 15
clone size: -

CDR3 DNA: TGTGCCAGCGGCCATATGGTTACGCAGTATTTT
CDR3 protein: CASGHMVTQYF
V gene: TRBV12-3/TRBV12-4
D gene: -
J gene: TRBJ2-3
CDR3 length: 11
clone size: -

CDR3 DNA: TGCGCCAGCAGCCAAGAGGGGTTCACAGGGATCGGTTCACCCCTCCACTTT
CDR3 protein: CASSQEGFTGIGSPLHF
V gene: TRBV4-1
D gene: -
J gene: TRBJ1-6
CDR3 length: 17
clone size: -

CDR3 DNA: TGTGCCAGCAGCTTAGCCGCCGGGACAGGGGGAAGTAACTATGGCTACACCTTC
CDR3 protein: CASSLAAGTGGSNYGYTF
V gene: TRBV11-1
D gene: TRBD1
J gene: TRBJ1-2
CDR3 length: 18
clone size: -

CDR3 DNA: TGTGCCAGCACCGGGACTAGCGGAGAAACCGGGGAGCTGTTTTTT
CDR3 protein: CASTGTSGETGELFF
V gene: TRBV7-3
D gene: TRBD2
J gene: TRBJ2-2
CDR3 length: 15
clone size: -

CDR3 DNA: TGTGCCAGTAGTACGACAGGGAAGGTAAGCGAGCAGTACTTC
CDR3 protein: CASSTTGKVSEQYF
V gene: TRBV19
D gene: TRBD1
J gene: TRBJ2-7
CDR3 length: 14
clone size: -

CDR3 DNA: TGTGCCAGTAGCGCTCGGGGCTACGAGCAGTACTTC
CDR3 protein: CASSARGYEQYF
V gene: TRBV19
D gene: -
J gene: TRBJ2-7
CDR3 length: 12
clone size: -

CDR3 DNA: TGCGCCAGCAGGGGCACTGTTTATGGCTACACCTTC
CDR3 protein: CASRGTVYGYTF
V gene: TRBV23-1
D gene: -
J gene: TRBJ1-2
CDR3 length: 12
clone size: -

CDR3 DNA: TGTGCCACCAGCAGAGAGCAGGTCTTTGATGGAAACACCATATATTTT
CDR3 protein: CATSREQVFDGNTIYF
V gene: TRBV15
D gene: -
J gene: TRBJ1-3
CDR3 length: 16
clone size: -

CDR3 DNA: TGTGCCAGTAGTATTGGAGGGGACGGAAACACCATATATTTT
CDR3 protein: CASSIGGDGNTIYF
V gene: TRBV19
D gene: -
J gene: TRBJ1-3
CDR3 length: 14
clone size: -

CDR3 DNA: TGCGCCAGCAGCTTGGCCTGGACAGAGTATGGCTACACCTTC
CDR3 protein: CASSLAWTEYGYTF
V gene: TRBV5-1
D gene: -
J gene: TRBJ1-2
CDR3 length: 14
clone size: -

CDR3 DNA: TGCGCCAGCAGCCTATCCGGGACAGAGGAAGCTTTCTTT
CDR3 protein: CASSLSGTEEAFF
V gene: TRBV10-2
D gene: TRBD1
J gene: TRBJ1-1
CDR3 length: 13
clone size: -

CDR3 DNA: TGCGCCAGCAGTTTACACAGGGGGTCAAACACCGGGGAGCTGTTTTTT
CDR3 protein: CASSLHRGSNTGELFF
V gene: TRBV5-1
D gene: TRBD1
J gene: TRBJ2-2
CDR3 length: 16
clone size: -

CDR3 DNA: TGTGCCAGCAGAGTACAGCCGGGGGATGAAGCTTTCTTT
CDR3 protein: CASRVQPGDEAFF
V gene: TRBV3-1/TRBV3-2
D gene: -
J gene: TRBJ1-1
CDR3 length: 13
clone size: once

CDR3 DNA: TGTGCCAGCAGCCAAGCAGGACTAGACGCCAATGAGCAGTTCTTC
CDR3 protein: CASSQAGLDANEQFF
V gene: TRBV3-1/TRBV3-2
D gene: TRBD2
J gene: TRBJ2-1
CDR3 length: 15
clone size: -

CDR3 DNA: TGTGCCAGCAGTTCCCATGTCGCTACTACTAGCGCGAACACCGGGGAGCTGTTTTTT
CDR3 protein: CASSSHVATTSANTGELFF
V gene: TRBV28
D gene: TRBD2
J gene: TRBJ2-2
CDR3 length: 19
clone size: -

CDR3 DNA: TGTGCCAGCTCAGCGGAACCTCAGCCCCAGCATTTT
CDR3 protein: CASSAEPQPQHF
V gene: TRBV18
D gene: -
J gene: TRBJ1-5
CDR3 length: 12
clone size: -

CDR3 DNA: TGTGCCAGCAGACGGACAGGAGAACAGCCCCAGCATTTT
CDR3 protein: CASRRTGEQPQHF
V gene: TRBV28
D gene: TRBD1
J gene: TRBJ1-5
CDR3 length: 13
clone size: -

CDR3 DNA: TGTGCCAGCAGTTCGAGCGGTCAGAACAAGGGAAGACTCTACGAGCAGTACTTC
CDR3 protein: CASSSSGQNKGRLYEQYF
V gene: TRBV7-8
D gene: -
J gene: TRBJ2-7
CDR3 length: 18
clone size: -

CDR3 DNA: TGTGCCATCAGTGAGTCGGGGACAGGGGAGCTGTTTTTT
CDR3 protein: CAISESGTGELFF
V gene: TRBV10-3
D gene: -
J gene: TRBJ2-2
CDR3 length: 13
clone size: -

CDR3 DNA: TGTGCCAGCTCACCAACTAGCGGGATTGATGAGCAGTTCTTC
CDR3 protein: CASSPTSGIDEQFF
V gene: TRBV18
D gene: TRBD2
J gene: TRBJ2-1
CDR3 length: 14
clone size: -

CDR3 DNA: TGTGCCAGCAGCCCGGACAGGGGGAACACTGAAGCTTTCTTT
CDR3 protein: CASSPDRGNTEAFF
V gene: TRBV11-2
D gene: TRBD1
J gene: TRBJ1-1
CDR3 length: 14
clone size: -

CDR3 DNA: TGTGCCAGCAGCAAAGGGGGGCTGGGACAGGGGTATGGCTACACCTTC
CDR3 protein: CASSKGGLGQGYGYTF
V gene: TRBV21-1
D gene: -
J gene: TRBJ1-2
CDR3 length: 16
clone size: -

CDR3 DNA: TGTGCCAGTAGTATAGACTACCGGGCTTCGATAGAGGGAGCTTTCTTT
CDR3 protein: CASSIDYRASIEGAFF
V gene: TRBV19
D gene: -
J gene: TRBJ1-1
CDR3 length: 16
clone size: -

CDR3 DNA: TGTGCCAGCATTGGACTAGCGGGGGGTCTCACAGATACGCAGTATTTT
CDR3 protein: CASIGLAGGLTDTQYF
V gene: TRBV25-1
D gene: TRBD2
J gene: TRBJ2-3
CDR3 length: 16
clone size: -

CDR3 DNA: TGTGCCAGCAGCCCAGGGACAGGGAGCAATGAGCAGTTCTTC
CDR3 protein: CASSPGTGSNEQFF
V gene: TRBV7-3
D gene: TRBD1
J gene: TRBJ2-1
CDR3 length: 14
clone size: -

CDR3 DNA: TGTGCCACCAGTGATTCAAACCTTGTAGGGGGGGAAACCGGGGAGCTGTTTTTT
CDR3 protein: CATSDSNLVGGETGELFF
V gene: TRBV24-1
D gene: -
J gene: TRBJ2-2
CDR3 length: 18
clone size: -

CDR3 DNA: TGTGCCAGCAGCTTAAGTGCCGATCAGGAAAAACTGTTTTTT
CDR3 protein: CASSLSADQEKLFF
V gene: TRBV5-5
D gene: -
J gene: TRBJ1-4
CDR3 length: 14
clone size: once

CDR3 DNA: TGTGCCTGGAGTGTTGGGCTCATGAACACTGAAGCTTTCTTT
CDR3 protein: CAWSVGLMNTEAFF
V gene: TRBV30
D gene: -
J gene: TRBJ1-1
CDR3 length: 14
clone size: -

CDR3 DNA: TGTGCCAGCAGCTTATCGACAGGGTCCTATGGCTACACCTTC
CDR3 protein: CASSLSTGSYGYTF
V gene: TRBV7-9
D gene: TRBD1
J gene: TRBJ1-2
CDR3 length: 14
clone size: once

CDR3 DNA: TGCGCCAGCAGCCAAGAAGGACTAGCGGGGGTCTCTGGGGCCAACGTCCTGACTTTC
CDR3 protein: CASSQEGLAGVSGANVLTF
V gene: TRBV4-3
D gene: TRBD2
J gene: TRBJ2-6
CDR3 length: 19
clone size: -

CDR3 DNA: TGTGCCAGCAGCAAATGGGGACAGGGGGAAGTGGATGGCTACACCTTC
CDR3 protein: CASSKWGQGEVDGYTF
V gene: TRBV21-1
D gene: -
J gene: TRBJ1-2
CDR3 length: 16
clone size: -

CDR3 DNA: TGTGCCAGCAGCTTGGGCCCTCCAGGGCGCGGGGAACAGCCCCAGCATTTT
CDR3 protein: CASSLGPPGRGEQPQHF
V gene: TRBV5-6
D gene: -
J gene: TRBJ1-5
CDR3 length: 17
clone size: -

CDR3 DNA: TGTGCCAGCAGTTACATACAGGGGCTGGGAGCTTTCTTT
CDR3 protein: CASSYIQGLGAFF
V gene: TRBV6-5
D gene: TRBD1
J gene: TRBJ1-1
CDR3 length: 13
clone size: -

CDR3 DNA: TGTGCCAGCTCACGTATTACAGGGGGAGAGTCACCCCTCCACTTT
CDR3 protein: CASSRITGGESPLHF
V gene: TRBV18
D gene: TRBD1
J gene: TRBJ1-6
CDR3 length: 15
clone size: -

CDR3 DNA: TGTGCCAGCAGTTTATTGACTAGCGAGCAGTTCTTC
CDR3 protein: CASSLLTSEQFF
V gene: TRBV28
D gene: TRBD2
J gene: TRBJ2-1
CDR3 length: 12
clone size: once

CDR3 DNA: TGCGCCAGCAGCTGGGAACCGGGACAGGTGAACACCGGGGAGCTGTTTTTT
CDR3 protein: CASSWEPGQVNTGELFF
V gene: TRBV5-1
D gene: TRBD1
J gene: TRBJ2-2
CDR3 length: 17
clone size: -

CDR3 DNA: TGCGCCAGCAGTCAAGCGACAGGTTACTCCTACAATGAGCAGTTCTTC
CDR3 protein: CASSQATGYSYNEQFF
V gene: TRBV23-1
D gene: -
J gene: TRBJ2-1
CDR3 length: 16
clone size: -

CDR3 DNA: TGTGCCAGCAGTTTCACTGATCTTAGCAATCAGCCCCAGCATTTT
CDR3 protein: CASSFTDLSNQPQHF
V gene: TRBV28
D gene: -
J gene: TRBJ1-5
CDR3 length: 15
clone size: once

CDR3 DNA: TGTGCCAGCGGTGGGCGATTAGGTGGCTACACCTTC
CDR3 protein: CASGGRLGGYTF
V gene: TRBV13
D gene: -
J gene: TRBJ1-2
CDR3 length: 12
clone size: -